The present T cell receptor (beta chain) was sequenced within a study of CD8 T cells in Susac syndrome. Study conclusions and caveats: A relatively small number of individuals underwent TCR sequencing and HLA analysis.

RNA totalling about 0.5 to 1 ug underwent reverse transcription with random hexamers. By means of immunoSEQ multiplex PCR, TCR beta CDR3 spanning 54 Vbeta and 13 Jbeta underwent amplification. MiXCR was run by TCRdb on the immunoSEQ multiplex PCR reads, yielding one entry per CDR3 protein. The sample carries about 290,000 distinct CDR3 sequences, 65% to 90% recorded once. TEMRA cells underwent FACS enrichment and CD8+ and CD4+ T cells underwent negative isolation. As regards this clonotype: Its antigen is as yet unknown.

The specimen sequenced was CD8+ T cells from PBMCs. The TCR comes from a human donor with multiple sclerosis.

CDR3 sequence reads: CASRQGSFSPLHF. CDR3 bases: TGTGCCAGCCGACAGGGAAGTTTTTCACCCCTCCACTTT. V usage is TRBV28 and J usage is TRBJ1-6, with 7 bases matching TRBD1. CDR1 and CDR2 (germline): MDHEN, SYDVKM. J was trimmed by 9 bases and V by 8 bases; bases with no gene match: 7. The CDR3 has 13 residues.